The clone carrying this TCR beta chain came up many times. Its specificity is not known. The related graft donor's blood sample was taken on the day of bone marrow donation. The sample is drawn from a study of T cells after posttransplantation cyclophosphamide. Clones were read by immunoSEQ multiplex PCR, and TCRdb kept only the in-frame ones, dropping some. The sample has 40,000 to 60,000 clones, none seen only once; the top ten hold about 2.2%. The CDR3 sequence is 16 residues long. The germline V and J ends were trimmed by 3 bases and 2 bases, with 14 bases remaining between them. Germline CDR1 is MDHEN and CDR2 is SYDVKM. General study results and limits: Blood and skin or GI T cell repertoires showed limited TRB overlap. TRB clonality was highly associated with recipient CMV seropositivity and reactivation.

The rearrangement links TRBV28 to TRBJ1-5, with D hard to call. The sequenced sample consisted of PBMCs. This TCR was recovered from a man in his forties in good health, CMV-negative, and a related stem cell transplant donor. In nucleotides, the CDR3 is TGTGCCAGCAGTTTTCTATCCCCCGGGGGCAATCAGCCCCAGCATTTT. This codes for CASSFLSPGGNQPQHF.